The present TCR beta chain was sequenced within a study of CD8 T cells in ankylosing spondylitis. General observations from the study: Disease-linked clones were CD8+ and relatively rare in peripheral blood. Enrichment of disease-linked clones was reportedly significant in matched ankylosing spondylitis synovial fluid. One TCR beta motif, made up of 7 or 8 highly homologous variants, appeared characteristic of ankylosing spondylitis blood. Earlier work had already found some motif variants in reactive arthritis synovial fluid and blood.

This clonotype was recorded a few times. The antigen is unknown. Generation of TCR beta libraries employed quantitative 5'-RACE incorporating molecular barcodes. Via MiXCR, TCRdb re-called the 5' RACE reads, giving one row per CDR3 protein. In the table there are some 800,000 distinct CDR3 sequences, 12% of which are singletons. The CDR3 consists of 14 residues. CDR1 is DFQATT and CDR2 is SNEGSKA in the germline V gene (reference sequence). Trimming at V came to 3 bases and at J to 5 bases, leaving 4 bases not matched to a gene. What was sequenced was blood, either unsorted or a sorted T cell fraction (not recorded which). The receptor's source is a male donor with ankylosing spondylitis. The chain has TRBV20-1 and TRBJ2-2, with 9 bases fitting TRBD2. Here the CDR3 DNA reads TGCAGTGCTAGGCCTAGCGGGACGACCGGGGAGCTGTTTTTT. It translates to CSARPSGTTGELFF.